Below are 4 T cell receptor beta chains sequenced from a single sample in a study of blood T cell repertoires in COVID-19. This table comes from immunoSEQ multiplex PCR, and its TCRdb copy is limited to in-frame clones, with some not included. Of roughly 430,000 clones listed, 88% are singletons. Sequenced sample: PBMCs or T cells enriched from blood (not recorded which). Source of these receptors: a woman aged 40 to 50 with acute COVID-19.

The J gene is TRBJ1-2, the V gene TRBV9; D gene unclear. V was clipped by 4 bases and J by 1 base, with 17 bases between them. The CDR3 sequence is 16 residues long. The V gene's germline CDR1 is SGDLS and CDR2 YYNGEE. The CDR3 is CASSSFSGGFNYGYTF. The DNA of the CDR3 is TGTGCCAGCAGCTCCTTCTCCGGCGGATTTAACTATGGCTACACCTTC.

Remarks on this clone: The identical CDR3 is also encoded by other nucleotide sequences in the sample. This chain connects TRBV18 to TRBJ2-7, with 7 bases lining up with TRBD1. The V gene end was trimmed by 6 bases and the J gene end by 2 bases; junction bases not matched to a gene: 4. Germline CDR1 is KGHSH and CDR2 is LQKENI. The CDR3 runs 13 residues. DNA of the CDR3: TGTGCCAGCTCTCCCGGGACAGCCTACGAGCAGTACTTC. It is translated as CASSPGTAYEQYF.

The J gene is TRBJ2-1, the V gene TRBV7-9, with 9 positions matching TRBD2. The V gene end was trimmed by 1 base and the J gene end by 6 bases; junction bases not matched to a gene: 4. The CDR3 length is 15 residues. CDR1 is SEHNR and CDR2 is FQNEAQ in the germline V gene (reference sequence). CDR3 sequence: CASSLVAGVLNEQFF. CDR3 bases: TGTGCCAGCAGCTTAGTAGCGGGGGTGCTCAATGAGCAGTTCTTC.

The chain combines TRBV14 with TRBJ2-7; TRBD1 aligns across 10 bases. CDR1 and CDR2 from the germline V gene are SGHDN and FVKESK. With 1 base clipped from V and 3 bases from J, the junction kept 9 bases outside the gene matches. This CDR3 is built from 17 residues. The CDR3 sequence: CASSQGKTGTGDYEQYF. Written as DNA, the CDR3 is TGTGCCAGCAGCCAAGGGAAAACAGGGACAGGGGACTACGAGCAGTACTTC. Combining the CDR3 with reference TRBV14 and TRBJ2-7 gives the whole variable domain EAGVTQFPSHSVIEKGQTVTLRCDPISGHDNLYWYRRVMGKEIKFLLHFVKESKQDESGMPNNRFLAERTGGTYSTLKVQPAELEDSGVYFCASSQGKTGTGDYEQYFGPGTRLTVT.